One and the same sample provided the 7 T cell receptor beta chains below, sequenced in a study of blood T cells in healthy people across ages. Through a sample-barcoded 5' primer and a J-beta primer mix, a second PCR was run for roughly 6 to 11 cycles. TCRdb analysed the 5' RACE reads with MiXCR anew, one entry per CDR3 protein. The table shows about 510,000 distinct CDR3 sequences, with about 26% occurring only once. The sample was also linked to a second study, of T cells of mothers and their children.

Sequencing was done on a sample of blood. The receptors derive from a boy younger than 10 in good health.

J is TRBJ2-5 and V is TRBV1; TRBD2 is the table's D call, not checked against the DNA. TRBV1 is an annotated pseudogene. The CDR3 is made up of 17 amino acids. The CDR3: CTSSPGGRLDHQETQYF. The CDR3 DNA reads TGCACCAGCAGCCCTGGAGGCAGGCTAGATCATCAAGAGACCCAGTACTTC.

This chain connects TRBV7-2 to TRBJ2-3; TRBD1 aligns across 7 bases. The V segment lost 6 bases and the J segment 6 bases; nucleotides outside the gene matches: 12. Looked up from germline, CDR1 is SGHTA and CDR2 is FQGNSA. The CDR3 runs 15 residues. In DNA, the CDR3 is TGTGCCAGCAGTCCACAGGGGCTAGCTGTGGATACGCAGTATTTT. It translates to CASSPQGLAVDTQYF. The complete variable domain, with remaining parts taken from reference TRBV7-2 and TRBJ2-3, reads GAGVSQSPSNKVTEKGKDVELRCDPISGHTALYWYRQSLGQGLEFLIYFQGNSAPDKSGLPSDRFSAERTGGSVSTLTIQRTQQEDSAVYLCASSPQGLAVDTQYFGPGTRLTVL.

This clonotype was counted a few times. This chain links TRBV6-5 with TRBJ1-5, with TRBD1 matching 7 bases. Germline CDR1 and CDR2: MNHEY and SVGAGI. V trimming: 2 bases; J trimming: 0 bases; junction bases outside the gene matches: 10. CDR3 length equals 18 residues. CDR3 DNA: TGTGCCAGCAGTTACAGCAGGGGGGACATAGTTAGCAATCAGCCCCAGCATTTT. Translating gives CASSYSRGDIVSNQPQHF.

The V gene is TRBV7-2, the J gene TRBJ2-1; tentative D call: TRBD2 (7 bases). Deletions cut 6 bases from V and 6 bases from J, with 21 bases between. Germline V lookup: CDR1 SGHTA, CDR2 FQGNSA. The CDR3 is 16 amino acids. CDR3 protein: CASSFGGLAFVNEQFF. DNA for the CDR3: TGTGCCAGCAGTTTCGGGGGGCTAGCGTTCGTCAATGAGCAGTTCTTC. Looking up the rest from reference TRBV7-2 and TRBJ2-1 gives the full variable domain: GAGVSQSPSNKVTEKGKDVELRCDPISGHTALYWYRQSLGQGLEFLIYFQGNSAPDKSGLPSDRFSAERTGGSVSTLTIQRTQQEDSAVYLCASSFGGLAFVNEQFFGPGTRLTVL.

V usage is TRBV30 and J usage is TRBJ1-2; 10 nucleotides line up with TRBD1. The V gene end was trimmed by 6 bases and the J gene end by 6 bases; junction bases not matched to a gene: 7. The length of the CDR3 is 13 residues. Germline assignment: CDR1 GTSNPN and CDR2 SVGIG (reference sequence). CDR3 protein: CACTGGQGNGYTF. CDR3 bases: TGTGCCTGTACCGGGGGACAGGGGAATGGCTACACCTTC.

The CDR3 sequence is CASSPRDPNEQFF. DNA of the CDR3: TGTGCCAGCAGTCCCAGAGACCCCAATGAGCAGTTCTTC. The chain has TRBV2 and TRBJ2-1; D unresolved. V lost 5 bases to trimming and J lost 6 bases, with 11 bases between them. This CDR3 comprises 13 residues. Germline-derived CDR1 and CDR2 are SNHLY and FYNNEI.

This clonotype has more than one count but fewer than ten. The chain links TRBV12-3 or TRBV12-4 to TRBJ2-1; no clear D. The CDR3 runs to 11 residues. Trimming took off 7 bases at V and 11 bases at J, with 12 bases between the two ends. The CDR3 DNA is TGTGCCAGCAACACTCGGATACAGCAGTTCTTC. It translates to CASNTRIQQFF.